Below, 24 T cell receptor beta chains from the same sample are listed, as sequenced in a study of OX40 agonist ivuxolimab in advanced cancers. The table came from immunoSEQ multiplex PCR; TCRdb's copy has only in-frame clones and leaves some out. The repertoire has under 85,000 clones, 80% to 90% of them found once; the top ten carry approximately 0.54%. The source was CD4+ or CD8+ T cells sorted from blood, collected in a trial of the OX40 agonist ivuxolimab. These receptors all stem from an adult with an advanced solid tumor such as melanoma, head and neck, liver or kidney cancer.

The CDR3, as DNA: TGTGCCAGCAGCGTTCAAGCGGGTACCTCCTACAATGAGCAGTTCTTC. Translating it yields CASSVQAGTSYNEQFF. The chain employs TRBV9 and TRBJ2-1; D possibly corresponds to TRBD2 (6 bases). Trimming pared 2 bases from V and 0 bases from J, leaving 12 bases between. This CDR3 is built from 16 residues. Germline assignment: CDR1 SGDLS and CDR2 YYNGEE.

The chain is built from TRBV18 and TRBJ1-1; maybe TRBD1 (5 bases). V was pared by 0 bases and J by 5 bases, with 19 bases between. There are 17 residues in the CDR3. CDR1 KGHSH and CDR2 LQKENI come from the germline V gene. The CDR3 loop reads CASSPPRLNRGDTEAFF. The CDR3 coding sequence is TGTGCCAGCTCACCACCCCGCTTGAATCGGGGGGATACTGAAGCTTTCTTT.

The V gene is TRBV9, the J gene TRBJ2-3, with D hard to call. Germline values: CDR1 SGDLS, CDR2 YYNGEE. Trimming stripped 5 bases from V and 5 bases from J, with 15 bases between. CDR3 length: 14 amino acids. Here the CDR3 reads CASSFSTTGDTQYF. The CDR3, as DNA: TGTGCCAGCAGTTTCAGTACCACGGGAGATACGCAGTATTTT.

The chain is built from TRBV7-2 and TRBJ2-7; TRBD1 matches at 10 bases. Germline CDR1 and CDR2: SGHTA and FQGNSA. The CDR3 spans 13 residues. Trimming took 7 bases from V and 4 from J; bases not matched to a gene: 4. CDR3 sequence: CASKTGGGYEQYF. The CDR3 bases are TGTGCCAGCAAGACAGGGGGCGGTTACGAGCAGTACTTC.

The chain uses TRBV29-1 and TRBJ2-5; TRBD2 agrees at 7 bases. V shed 7 bases and J 4 bases; nucleotides not matched to a gene: 12. Germline V CDR1 and CDR2: SQVTM, ANQGSEA. This CDR3 region has 14 residues. The CDR3 DNA sequence: TGCAGCGCGGTATTTTTCGGGAGGCGAGAGACCCAGTACTTC. It translates to CSAVFFGRRETQYF.

This rearrangement joins TRBV11-2 to TRBJ2-3; 7 nucleotides align to TRBD2. Germline lookup yields CDR1 SGHAT and CDR2 FQNNGV. The CDR3 has 15 residues. V dropped 2 bases and J dropped 3; count of bases not matched to a gene: 5. The DNA for the CDR3 is TGTGCCAGCAGCTTATTTGGCGGGAGTACAGATACGCAGTATTTT. Its translation: CASSLFGGSTDTQYF.

This sequence joins TRBV29-1 and TRBJ2-2; D call uncertain. The germline gives CDR1 SQVTM, CDR2 ANQGSEA. V shed 1 base and J shed 3 bases, with 6 bases lying between them. This CDR3 region has 13 residues. The CDR3 here is CSVEVTHTGELFF. CDR3 sequence (DNA): TGCAGCGTTGAAGTCACCCACACCGGGGAGCTGTTTTTT.

This clone has just a few counts. Other DNA sequences in this specimen translate into the identical CDR3. V and J are TRBV20-1 and TRBJ1-2; no clear D. The germline gives CDR1 DFQATT, CDR2 SNEGSKA (reference sequence). This CDR3 has 11 amino acids. V was trimmed by 3 bases and J by 3 bases, leaving 5 bases between them. The CDR3 is CSASSYYGYTF. DNA for the CDR3: TGCAGTGCTAGTTCTTACTATGGCTACACCTTC.

This chain links TRBV30 with TRBJ1-3, with D perhaps TRBD1 (5 bases). This CDR3 region has 16 residues. The V gene lost 4 bases and the J gene lost 0 bases, with 16 bases spanning the gap. CDR1 and CDR2 (germline): GTSNPN, SVGIG (reference sequence). The CDR3 protein is CAWTVGTAFSGNTIYF. CDR3 nucleotide sequence: TGTGCCTGGACGGTTGGGACGGCGTTCTCTGGAAACACCATATATTTT.

In this sample, this clone turned up a few times. The CDR3 loop reads CASTSSGANVLTF. Written as DNA, the CDR3 is TGTGCCAGCACGAGCTCTGGGGCCAACGTCCTGACTTTC. The chain links TRBV2 to TRBJ2-6; D is ambiguous. CDR3 length equals 13 residues. V was pared by 7 bases and J by 0 bases, with 4 bases between. Germline-derived CDR1 and CDR2 are SNHLY and FYNNEI.

The CDR3 spells CSVERGHYGYTF. The CDR3 coding sequence is TGCAGCGTTGAGCGAGGACACTATGGCTACACCTTC. J is TRBJ1-2 and V is TRBV29-1; D is unresolved. V gave up 3 bases and J gave up 3 bases, with 8 bases separating them. CDR3 length equals 12 residues. The V gene's germline CDR1 is SQVTM and CDR2 ANQGSEA. The whole variable domain, remainder taken from reference TRBV29-1 and TRBJ1-2, is SAVISQKPSRDICQRGTSLTIQCQVDSQVTMMFWYRQQPGQSLTLIATANQGSEATYESGFVIDKFPISRPNLTFSTLTVSNMSPEDSSIYLCSVERGHYGYTFGSGTRLTVV.

The chain couples TRBV7-3 to TRBJ2-5, with D perhaps given as TRBD1 or TRBD2 (7 bases each). Germline assignment: CDR1 SGHTA and CDR2 FQGTGA. The CDR3 extends over 14 amino acids. Trimming left V 4 bases short and J 5 bases short, with 14 bases between. For the CDR3, the DNA is TGTGCCAGCAGCTCCCGACAGGGAGGGGAGACCCAGTACTTC. Protein product: CASSSRQGGETQYF.

The chain couples TRBV9 to TRBJ2-3; the match to TRBD2 covers 12 bases. Trimming cost V 4 bases and J 3 bases; bases outside gene matches: 3. This CDR3 is 15 amino acids long. The germline V gene has CDR1 SGDLS and CDR2 YYNGEE. The CDR3 region is CASSLLAGGTDTQYF. For the CDR3, the DNA is TGTGCCAGCAGCTTACTAGCGGGAGGAACAGATACGCAGTATTTT. Supplemented by reference TRBV9 and TRBJ2-3, the full variable domain reads DSGVTQTPKHLITATGQRVTLRCSPRSGDLSVYWYQQSLDQGLQFLIQYYNGEERAKGNILERFSAQQFPDLHSELNLSSLELGDSALYFCASSLLAGGTDTQYFGPGTRLTVL.

The chain carries TRBV7-3 and TRBJ2-1; tentatively, D is TRBD2 (5 bases). With 1 base removed from V and 5 bases from J, the gap between germline ends came to 15 bases. CDR3 length equals 16 residues. Per germline, CDR1 SGHTA and CDR2 FQGTGA. The CDR3 region is CASSLIGLGGDNEQFF. Here the CDR3 DNA reads TGTGCCAGCAGCTTAATAGGACTTGGAGGAGACAATGAGCAGTTCTTC.

The chain employs TRBV5-1 and TRBJ2-2; 8 bases map to TRBD1. Trimming cost V 4 bases and J 1 base; bases outside gene matches: 12. Per the germline V gene, CDR1 is SGHRS and CDR2 is YFSETQ. This CDR3 is built from 18 residues. CDR3 coding DNA: TGCGCCAGCAGCCCTAGGACAGGGATTAGGGAGAACACCGGGGAGCTGTTTTTT. Translation gives CASSPRTGIRENTGELFF.

The V and J genes are TRBV5-1 and TRBJ2-1; TRBD2 agrees at 8 bases. Germline CDR1 reads SGHRS; CDR2 reads YFSETQ. This CDR3 comprises 13 residues. Losses at the gene ends were 2 bases for V and 10 bases for J; bases not matched to a gene: 5. This chain's CDR3 is CASSFPLAGEQFF. The CDR3 DNA is TGCGCCAGCAGCTTTCCGTTAGCGGGGGAGCAGTTCTTC.

This sequence joins TRBV4-3 and TRBJ1-5; D possibly corresponds to TRBD1 (5 bases). This CDR3 region has 15 residues. V lost 0 bases and J lost 6, with 12 bases in between. Germline CDR1 LGHNA, CDR2 YSLEER. This CDR3 is CASSQDKGGGQPQHF. CDR3 bases: TGCGCCAGCAGCCAAGATAAGGGCGGGGGTCAGCCCCAGCATTTT.

The genes are TRBV6-1 and TRBJ2-7; 7 bases agree with TRBD1. This CDR3 region has 15 residues. The germline V gene encodes CDR1 MNHNS and CDR2 SASEGT. The ends lost 6 bases at V and 2 bases at J; junction bases unmatched: 10. DNA of the CDR3: TGTGCCAGCAGGTCCACCGTCGGGACAGCCTACGAGCAGTACTTC. This sequence encodes CASRSTVGTAYEQYF.

The rearrangement uses TRBV5-4 and TRBJ1-4; TRBD1 aligns across 8 bases. V shed 4 bases and J 7 bases; nucleotides not matched to a gene: 6. CDR3 length equals 14 residues. The germline V gene has CDR1 SGHNT and CDR2 YYREEE (reference sequence). Here the CDR3 reads CASSLDRGSEKLFF. The CDR3 DNA follows: TGTGCCAGCAGCCTAGACAGGGGAAGTGAAAAACTGTTTTTT.

The chain couples TRBV7-6 to TRBJ2-2; 9 bases agree with TRBD1. From germline, CDR1 is SGHVS and CDR2 FNYEAQ. This CDR3 comprises 15 residues. Unmatched junction bases numbered 7, after V lost 5 bases and J lost 6 bases. This CDR3 reads CASSRRDRVPGELFF. CDR3 nucleotide sequence: TGTGCCAGCAGCCGACGGGACAGGGTACCCGGGGAGCTGTTTTTT.

The V gene is TRBV5-1, the J gene TRBJ1-3; D remains ambiguous. The V gene lost 5 bases and the J gene lost 3 bases, with 21 bases spanning the gap. Germline V gene lookup returns CDR1 SGHRS and CDR2 YFSETQ. This CDR3 spans 17 amino acids. The CDR3 coding sequence is TGCGCCAGCAGTTCGGCAACAGCTCCCTTCGGTGGAAACACCATATATTTT. Translating gives CASSSATAPFGGNTIYF.

The chain carries TRBV10-3 and TRBJ2-7; the match to TRBD1 covers 9 bases. This CDR3 contains 13 residues. Germline V lookup: CDR1 ENHRY, CDR2 SYGVKD. V was pared by 6 bases and J by 6 bases, with 6 bases of the junction left unmatched. The CDR3 bases are TGTGCCATCAGGGGTACAGGGGGCGTCGAGCAGTACTTC. It specifies CAIRGTGGVEQYF.

This clone was observed once. This chain joins TRBV23-1 and TRBJ1-5; perhaps TRBD1 as D (6 bases). TRBV23-1 belongs to the ORF category, with a function that is uncertain. V lost 6 bases to trimming and J lost 1 base, with 19 bases between them. The CDR3 has 17 amino acids. The CDR3 nucleotides are TGCGCCAGCAGCCCCCAAACCTGTACAGGGAGCAATCAGCCCCAGCATTTT. This translates into CASSPQTCTGSNQPQHF.

The V and J genes are TRBV5-6 and TRBJ2-3, with unresolved D. The CDR3 contains 14 residues. The V and J ends lost 2 bases and 2 bases respectively, with 9 bases between them. The V gene's germline CDR1 is SGHDT and CDR2 YYEEEE. The CDR3 loop reads CASSFGTITDTQYF. Here the CDR3 DNA reads TGTGCCAGCAGCTTTGGAACCATCACAGATACGCAGTATTTT.